Given below is one T cell receptor (beta chain) in context. The data are from a study of T cells in Graves' hyperthyroidism and ophthalmopathy. RNA transcripts served as the template for amplifying TCR beta CDR3 regions. An initial round of RT-PCR targeting the TCR CDR3 relied on the HTBI primer set. One entry per CDR3 protein, called by TCRdb with MiXCR from the multiplex PCR reads. The table shows hundreds of thousands of distinct CDR3 sequences, with 11% to 15% occurring only once. This CDR3 region has 15 residues. V was pared by 4 bases and J by 4 bases, with 5 bases of the junction left unmatched. Germline values: CDR1 SGHDN, CDR2 FVKESK. No ophthalmopathy progression within 18 months constituted stable Graves' hyperthyroidism.

This TCR came from a woman between 18 and 30 years old with Graves' hyperthyroidism. The gene calls are TRBV14 and TRBJ2-1; TRBD2 matches 9 bases. The sequencing sample was made of blood. The CDR3 nucleotides read TGTGCCAGCAGCCCGCCCCTAGCGGGGTACAATGAGCAGTTCTTC. This sequence encodes CASSPPLAGYNEQFF.